The next 6 T cell receptor beta chains were all read from a single sample in a study of shared clonotypes between healthy human individuals. Assay used: immunoSEQ multiplex PCR; TCRdb lists only in-frame clones, some missing. The table records 650,000 to 800,000 clones, 72% of them present only once. The sample was memory CD4+ T cells sorted from blood. Subset specified: CD45RA-negative fraction. The receptors here all came from a woman aged 30 to 39 in good health.

Of note for this clone: Other DNA sequences in this sample translate to the same CDR3. This chain links TRBV6-1 with TRBJ1-5; D is uncertain. Germline values: CDR1 MNHNS, CDR2 SASEGT. The CDR3 is 14 residues long. The V gene lost 5 bases and the J gene lost 0 bases, with 8 bases spanning the gap. The CDR3 is CASSPEYSNQPQHF. CDR3 DNA sequence: TGTGCCAGCAGTCCGGAATATAGCAATCAGCCCCAGCATTTT.

V usage is TRBV18 and J usage is TRBJ1-1, with TRBD1 matching over 8 bases. The V and J ends lost 5 bases and 1 base, in that order; junction bases with no gene match: 9. Germline V gene sequence: CDR1 KGHSH, CDR2 LQKENI. The CDR3 has 16 amino acids. CDR3 nucleotides: TGTGCCAGCTCAGGGATGACAGGGGTCTGGAACACTGAAGCTTTCTTT. This translates into CASSGMTGVWNTEAFF.

The chain links TRBV5-1 to TRBJ1-1, with D perhaps TRBD1 (5 bases). The CDR3 is 14 residues long. Trimming pared 5 bases from V and 5 bases from J, leaving 16 bases between. Germline-derived CDR1 and CDR2 are SGHRS and YFSETQ. CDR3 coding DNA: TGCGCCAGCAGTTATGGGACCAGGGAAACTGAAGCTTTCTTT. This gives the protein CASSYGTRETEAFF.

This clone was seen only once. V usage is TRBV25-1 and J usage is TRBJ1-1; 8 nucleotides match TRBD1. The V gene's germline CDR1 is MGHDK and CDR2 SYGVNS. The CDR3 is 17 residues long. Unmatched junction bases numbered 12, after V lost 2 bases and J lost 4 bases. The CDR3 is CASSEITSSDRGTEAFF. The CDR3 region has the DNA TGTGCCAGCAGTGAAATTACTTCCTCCGACAGGGGCACTGAAGCTTTCTTT.

The chain has TRBV29-1 and TRBJ2-5; D not certain. The J call is doubtful: the DNA matches TRBJ2-7 better. This CDR3 comprises 13 residues. CDR1 is SQVTM and CDR2 is ANQGSEA in the germline V gene. The CDR3 loop is CSVEEVLSLEQYF. CDR3 sequence (DNA): TGCAGCGTTGAAGAGGTGCTCTCCCTCGAGCAGTACTTC.

The V and J genes are TRBV29-1 and TRBJ1-4; D is unresolved. V lost 4 bases to trimming and J lost 8 bases, with 14 bases between them. Germline CDR1 and CDR2: SQVTM and ANQGSEA. This CDR3 comprises 13 residues. The CDR3: CSVALNDGEKLFF. DNA for the CDR3: TGCAGCGTTGCCTTAAACGACGGGGAAAAACTGTTTTTT.